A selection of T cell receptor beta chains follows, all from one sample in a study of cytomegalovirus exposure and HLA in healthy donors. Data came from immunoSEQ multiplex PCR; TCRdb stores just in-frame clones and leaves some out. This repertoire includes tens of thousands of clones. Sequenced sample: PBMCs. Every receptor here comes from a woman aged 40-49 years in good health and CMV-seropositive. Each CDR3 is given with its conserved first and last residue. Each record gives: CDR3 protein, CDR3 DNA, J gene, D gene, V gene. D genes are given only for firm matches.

CASSGGVMGTNGYTF TGTGCCAGCAGCGGGGGGGTAATGGGTACCAATGGCTACACCTTC TRBJ1-2 . TRBV7-9
CASSSQGGGYGYTF TGTGCCAGCAGTTCCCAGGGCGGGGGCTATGGCTACACCTTC TRBJ1-2 . TRBV27
CASSRLQGEAEAFF TGTGCCAGCTCTCGACTTCAGGGGGAGGCTGAAGCTTTCTTT TRBJ1-1 TRBD1 TRBV18
CASRGGDTGELFF TGCGCCAGCCGGGGGGGAGACACCGGGGAGCTGTTTTTT TRBJ2-2 TRBD2 TRBV5-1
CASSLQGGGQETQYF TGTGCCAGCAGCTTACAGGGAGGAGGCCAAGAGACCCAGTACTTC TRBJ2-5 . TRBV7-9
CACGGAGANALTF TGCGCCTGCGGGGGGGCTGGGGCCAACGCCCTGACTTTC TRBJ2-6 TRBD2 TRBV6-5
CASSTPLRRGYTF TGTGCCAGCAGTACCCCGCTAAGGAGAGGCTACACCTTC TRBJ1-2 . TRBV28
CASSQVSGWSSYNEQFF TGCGCCAGCAGCCAAGTTAGCGGCTGGAGCTCCTACAATGAGCAGTTCTTC TRBJ2-1 . TRBV4-3
CSVEEWTSGASYEQYF TGCAGCGTTGAAGAGTGGACTAGCGGGGCCTCCTACGAGCAGTACTTC TRBJ2-7 TRBD2 TRBV29-1
CAWSGVIRDFSSYEQYF TGTGCCTGGAGTGGGGTTATTAGGGACTTCAGCTCCTACGAGCAGTACTTC TRBJ2-7 . TRBV30
CASSRLETGGLGAFF TGTGCCAGTAGTCGCCTGGAGACAGGGGGTCTGGGAGCTTTCTTT TRBJ1-1 TRBD1 TRBV19
CASSLGLAGNYEQYF TGTGCCAGCAGTTTGGGCCTAGCGGGAAATTACGAGCAGTACTTC TRBJ2-7 TRBD2 TRBV27
CASSTSQGGSTEAFF TGTGCCAGCAGCACCTCCCAGGGCGGGAGCACTGAAGCTTTCTTT TRBJ1-1 . TRBV7-8
CASGLTGDTEAFF TGTGCCAGTGGCCTGACAGGGGACACTGAAGCTTTCTTT TRBJ1-1 TRBD1 TRBV19
CASSPPDRAQPQHF TGTGCCAGCTCACCCCCGGACAGGGCTCAGCCCCAGCATTTT TRBJ1-5 TRBD1 TRBV18
CASSLALAGGETQYF TGCGCCAGCAGCTTGGCGCTAGCGGGAGGAGAGACCCAGTACTTC TRBJ2-5 TRBD2 TRBV5-1
CASSGGVYSNQPQHF TGTGCCAGCAGCGGCGGTGTTTATAGCAATCAGCCCCAGCATTTT TRBJ1-5 . TRBV5-6
CSQASSTDTQYF TGCAGCCAGGCCTCTAGCACAGATACGCAGTATTTT TRBJ2-3 . TRBV29-1
CSVGVGGVDTEAFF TGCAGCGTTGGGGTAGGGGGAGTGGACACTGAAGCTTTCTTT TRBJ1-1 . TRBV29-1
CASSEGWPNYGYTF TGTGCCAGCAGTGAAGGTTGGCCTAACTATGGCTACACCTTC TRBJ1-2 . TRBV6-1
CASSQGTGSNQPQHF TGCGCCAGCAGCCAAGGAACTGGTAGCAATCAGCCCCAGCATTTT TRBJ1-5 . TRBV4-1
CASSLEESYEQYF TGCGCCAGCAGCTTGGAAGAGTCCTACGAGCAGTACTTC TRBJ2-7 . TRBV5-1
CASSILPGSPGANVLTF TGTGCCAGTAGTATTCTCCCGGGTTCCCCTGGGGCCAACGTCCTGACTTTC TRBJ2-6 . TRBV19
CASSESSGTRSYEQYF TGTGCCAGCAGTGAAAGTAGCGGGACCCGCTCCTACGAGCAGTACTTC TRBJ2-7 TRBD2 TRBV6-1
CASSFMGPGDTQYF TGTGCCAGCAGTTTTATGGGCCCTGGGGATACGCAGTATTTT TRBJ2-3 . TRBV27
CASSVVAGTDTQYF TGTGCCAGCAGCGTAGTAGCGGGAACAGATACGCAGTATTTT TRBJ2-3 TRBD2 TRBV9
CASSAGQTERVYGYTF TGTGCCAGCAGCGCTGGGCAGACGGAGAGGGTCTATGGCTACACCTTC TRBJ1-2 . TRBV9
CASSYSSASTDTQYF TGTGCCAGCAGTTACTCTAGCGCCAGCACAGATACGCAGTATTTT TRBJ2-3 . TRBV6-5
CASSSPLGGVYEQYF TGTGCCAGCAGTTCACCCTTGGGGGGAGTCTACGAGCAGTACTTC TRBJ2-7 . TRBV28
CASSFGLADFYEQYF TGCGCCAGCAGCTTTGGACTAGCCGATTTCTACGAGCAGTACTTC TRBJ2-7 TRBD2 TRBV5-1
CASDSGNSDGYTF TGTGCCAGCGACTCAGGGAACAGTGATGGCTACACCTTC TRBJ1-2 . TRBV6-5
CASSLMSGRSGANVLTF TGTGCCAGCAGCTTAATGTCGGGTCGCTCTGGGGCCAACGTCCTGACTTTC TRBJ2-6 . TRBV7-3
CAWSVSGGTYEQYF TGTGCCTGGAGTGTGTCGGGAGGGACCTACGAGCAGTACTTC TRBJ2-7 TRBD2 TRBV30
CASRRTGASGGNTGELFF TGTGCCAGTCGGAGGACGGGAGCGTCGGGAGGGAATACCGGGGAGCTGTTTTTT TRBJ2-2 TRBD2 TRBV7-9
CASRAGTSGSNEQYF TGTGCCAGCAGGGCCGGGACTAGCGGGAGCAATGAGCAGTACTTC TRBJ2-7 TRBD2 TRBV5-4
CASSVAPDRYGYTF TGTGCCAGCAGCGTAGCCCCAGACAGGTATGGCTACACCTTC TRBJ1-2 . TRBV9
CASSFITDGPYEQYF TGTGCCAGCAGCTTTATAACAGATGGTCCCTACGAGCAGTACTTC TRBJ2-7 . TRBV5-6
CASSLGGPSGSYEQYF TGTGCCAGCAGCTTAGGGGGGCCTAGCGGGAGCTACGAGCAGTACTTC TRBJ2-7 TRBD2 TRBV7-9
CASSQDRGQQGEAFF TGTGCCAGCAGCCAAGATCGGGGACAGCAGGGTGAAGCTTTCTTT TRBJ1-1 TRBD1 TRBV4-2
CASSYGIREAYNEQFF TGTGCCAGCAGTTATGGTATCCGGGAGGCATACAATGAGCAGTTCTTC TRBJ2-1 TRBD2 TRBV6-6
CATSRDRGYPEAFF TGTGCCACCAGCAGAGATAGGGGGTACCCTGAAGCTTTCTTT TRBJ1-1 . TRBV15
CASSLFSSGDNEQFF TGCGCCAGCAGCTTGTTCTCTAGCGGAGACAATGAGCAGTTCTTC TRBJ2-1 TRBD2 TRBV5-1
CASNRQGGEGEAFF TGTGCCAGCAATCGACAGGGGGGTGAGGGTGAAGCTTTCTTT TRBJ1-1 TRBD1 TRBV2
CASSRTGEGDGYTF TGTGCCAGCAGCCGAACGGGCGAGGGGGATGGCTACACCTTC TRBJ1-2 . TRBV14
CAWSSRVRTEDFF TGTGCCTGGAGTTCCAGGGTGAGAACTGAAGATTTCTTT TRBJ1-1 . TRBV30
CASSPTSGSDNEQFF TGTGCTAGCAGCCCGACTAGCGGGAGCGACAATGAGCAGTTCTTC TRBJ2-1 TRBD2 TRBV7-7
CASSLVPQGAVYEQYF TGTGCCAGCAGCTTAGTTCCGCAGGGGGCAGTCTACGAGCAGTACTTC TRBJ2-7 TRBD1 TRBV7-9